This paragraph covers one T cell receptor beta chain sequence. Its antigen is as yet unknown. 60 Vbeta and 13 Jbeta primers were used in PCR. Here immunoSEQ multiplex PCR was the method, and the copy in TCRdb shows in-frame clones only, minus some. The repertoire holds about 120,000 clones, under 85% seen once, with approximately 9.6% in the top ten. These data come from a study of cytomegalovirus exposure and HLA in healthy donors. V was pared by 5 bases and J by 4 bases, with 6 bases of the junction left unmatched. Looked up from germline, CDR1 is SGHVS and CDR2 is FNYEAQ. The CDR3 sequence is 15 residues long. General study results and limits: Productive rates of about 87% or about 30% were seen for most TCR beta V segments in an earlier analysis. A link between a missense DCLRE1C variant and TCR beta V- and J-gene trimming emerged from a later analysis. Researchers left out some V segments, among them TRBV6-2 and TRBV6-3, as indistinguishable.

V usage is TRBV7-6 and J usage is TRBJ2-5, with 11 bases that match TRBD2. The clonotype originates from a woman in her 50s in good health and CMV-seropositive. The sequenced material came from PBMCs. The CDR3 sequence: CASSMLAGGPETQYF. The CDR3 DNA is TGTGCCAGCAGCATGCTAGCGGGGGGCCCAGAGACCCAGTACTTC.